One sample yielded the 3 T cell receptor beta chains listed below, sequenced in a study of blood T cell repertoires in COVID-19. Produced via immunoSEQ multiplex PCR; TCRdb's table is partial and in-frame only. The data contain around 92,000 clones, around 72% of them singletons. The sequenced material came from peripheral blood. These TCRs come from a man aged 65 to 79 with COVID-19, enrolled during active disease.

The CDR3 is CASSQGLAGVREQYF. As DNA, the CDR3 is TGTGCCAGCAGCCAGGGACTAGCGGGAGTTCGGGAGCAGTACTTC. The chain recombines TRBV13 with TRBJ2-7, with 14 bases lining up with TRBD2. Germline V CDR1 and CDR2: PRHDT, FYEKMQ (reference sequence). The CDR3 sequence is 15 residues long. V trimming: 5 bases; J trimming: 7 bases; junction bases outside the gene matches: 7.

The CDR3 DNA reads as TGTGCCAGCAGCCAGGACAGGGGGCGATCGGCTTTCTTT. This sequence encodes CASSQDRGRSAFF. This sequence joins TRBV11-2 and TRBJ1-1, with TRBD1 matching over 11 bases. This CDR3 has 13 residues. V was clipped by 5 bases and J by 11 bases; unmatched bases: 7. Germline V gives CDR1 SGHAT, CDR2 FQNNGV. The full variable domain, completed using reference TRBV11-2 and TRBJ1-1, is EAGVAQSPRYKIIEKRQSVAFWCNPISGHATLYWYQQILGQGPKLLIQFQNNGVVDDSQLPKDRFSAERLKGVDSTLKIQPAKLEDSAVYLCASSQDRGRSAFFGQGTRLTVV.

This clone has ten or more counts. J is TRBJ2-3 and V is TRBV29-1, with TRBD2 matching 12 bases. Looked up from germline, CDR1 is SQVTM and CDR2 is ANQGSEA. The trim removed 4 bases at V and 6 bases at J, leaving 14 bases unmatched. CDR3 length equals 17 residues. The CDR3 region is CSVALGLAGGPGDTQYF. For the CDR3, the DNA is TGCAGCGTTGCCCTCGGGCTAGCGGGAGGGCCTGGGGATACGCAGTATTTT.